These 7 T cell receptor beta chains were sequenced from one sample in a study of T cell responses to AZD1222 COVID-19 vaccine. Generated by immunoSEQ multiplex PCR, the TCRdb table keeps only in-frame clones and is missing some. Of about 130,000 clones in the sample, approximately 90% were seen once. The material was peripheral blood, obtained 28 days after the second AZD1222 dose. The receptors were gathered from an adult who received the AZD1222 COVID-19 vaccine.

The V and J genes are TRBV19 and TRBJ1-2, with D possibly matching TRBD1 (5 bases). The V gene's germline CDR1 is LNHDA and CDR2 SQIVND (reference sequence). V was trimmed by 6 bases and J by 2 bases, leaving 13 bases between them. CDR3 length equals 14 residues. CDR3 coding DNA: TGTGCCAGTAGGCCCCTCGACAGCAACTATGGCTACACCTTC. It codes for CASRPLDSNYGYTF.

As regards this clone: Other DNA sequences in the same sample also yield this CDR3. The rearrangement uses TRBV5-1 and TRBJ1-3; D is uncertain. This CDR3 has 14 amino acids. The V end was cut by 0 bases, the J end by 0 bases, with 4 bases between. The V gene's germline CDR1 is SGHRS and CDR2 YFSETQ. This chain's CDR3 is CASSLDNSGNTIYF. The CDR3 coding sequence is TGCGCCAGCAGCTTGGATAACTCTGGAAACACCATATATTTT. Drawing the rest from reference TRBV5-1 and TRBJ1-3, the complete variable domain is KAGVTQTPRYLIKTRGQQVTLSCSPISGHRSVSWYQQTPGQGLQFLFEYFSETQRNKGNFPGRFSGRQFSNSRSEMNVSTLELGDSALYLCASSLDNSGNTIYFGEGSWLTVV.

V is TRBV6-6 and J is TRBJ1-1; TRBD1 aligns across 10 bases. CDR1 and CDR2 (germline): MNHNY, SVGAGI (reference sequence). The CDR3 extends over 16 amino acids. Unmatched junction bases numbered 9, after V lost 7 bases and J lost 1 base. The CDR3 DNA is TGTGCCAGCACGACCGGGACAGGGGTGCGGAACACTGAAGCTTTCTTT. Translated: CASTTGTGVRNTEAFF.

This sequence joins TRBV2 and TRBJ1-5; 7 nucleotides align to TRBD1. Germline V gene lookup returns CDR1 SNHLY and CDR2 FYNNEI. This CDR3 region has 13 residues. V trimming: 6 bases; J trimming: 4 bases; junction bases outside the gene matches: 3. The CDR3 protein is CASRDRPNQPQHF. CDR3 in DNA: TGTGCCAGCAGGGACAGGCCGAATCAGCCCCAGCATTTT.

V usage is TRBV5-6 and J usage is TRBJ1-2; D call uncertain. With 4 bases removed from V and 7 bases from J, the gap between germline ends came to 11 bases. Germline V CDR1 and CDR2: SGHDT, YYEEEE. The CDR3 loop spans 12 amino acids. The CDR3 spells CASSLRPAGYTF. The CDR3 region has the DNA TGTGCCAGCAGCCTACGCCCTGCTGGCTACACCTTC.

This clone was observed a single time. The genes are TRBV7-9 and TRBJ1-1; D unclear. CDR3 length: 14 residues. From germline, CDR1 is SEHNR and CDR2 FQNEAQ (reference sequence). V shed 5 bases and J shed 1 base, with 11 bases lying between them. The DNA for the CDR3 is TGTGCCAGCAGCCCAGAGGCAGGGAACACTGAAGCTTTCTTT. This gives the protein CASSPEAGNTEAFF.

As DNA, the CDR3 is TGTGCCAGCAGTCTATTATCTAGGCGGGGGGAGAACGAGCAGTACTTC. Protein: CASSLLSRRGENEQYF. V and J are TRBV27 and TRBJ2-7; 8 bases agree with TRBD2. Unmatched junction bases numbered 14, after V lost 5 bases and J lost 5 bases. The CDR3 length is 16 residues. CDR1 and CDR2 (germline): MNHEY, SMNVEV (reference sequence).